The clone carrying this T cell receptor beta chain occurred many times. These data are taken from a study of blood T cells in healthy people across ages. Primers used in a second PCR of about 6 to 11 cycles were a sample-barcoded 5' primer and a J-beta primer mix. Every cDNA molecule bore a tag from a template-switch adaptor containing 12 random nucleotides. One entry per CDR3 protein, called by TCRdb with MiXCR from the 5' RACE reads. The sample lists some 640,000 distinct CDR3 sequences, roughly 31% occurring once. Germline-derived CDR1 and CDR2 are SGHDN and FVKESK. V dropped 3 bases and J dropped 0 bases, with 12 bases sitting between them. The CDR3 is 17 amino acids.

The sample was blood. This chain connects TRBV14 to TRBJ1-6; unclear D gene. The TCR sequence derives from an elderly woman in good health. CDR3 sequence reads: CASSQPLTSSYNSPLHF. The CDR3 DNA sequence: TGTGCCAGCAGCCAGCCCCTCACGAGCTCCTATAATTCACCCCTCCACTTT.